Included here is one T cell receptor (beta chain) sequence, with context. Its antigen is as yet unknown. The sample originates from a study of blood T cells in healthy people across ages. Study-level results: Per million T cells, TCR beta diversity dropped about linearly as age rose.

Through a sample-barcoded 5' primer and a J-beta primer mix, a second PCR was run for roughly 6 to 11 cycles. Each CDR3 protein gets one entry after TCRdb re-called the 5' RACE reads with MiXCR. The top ten hold around 32% of the sample, which has about 640,000 distinct CDR3 sequences, around two fifths seen once. This CDR3 is 18 amino acids long. Trimming at V came to 3 bases and at J to 4 bases, leaving 12 bases not matched to a gene. Germline CDR1 SGDLS, CDR2 YYNGEE. The chain is built from TRBV9 and TRBJ2-3; 12 nucleotides match TRBD2. The sample consisted of blood. The receptor comes from a man aged 80 or over in good health. CDR3 nucleotides: TGTGCCAGCAGCGCAGCTAGCGGGGGGGCCTCACAGTCAGATACGCAGTATTTT. Translating gives CASSAASGGASQSDTQYF.